The text below deals with one T cell receptor (beta chain). Its specificity is unknown. These data come from a study of identical twins. Findings of the study overall: Analyses of zero insertions could, in part, be confounded by invariant MAIT and iNKT cells. The study based its conclusions on cross-sectional statistical analysis and did not follow the same donors.

With template switching, a universal primer site was added, and the cDNA carried unique molecular identifiers. TCRdb re-derived calls from the 5' RACE reads in MiXCR, one entry per CDR3 protein. The data show approximately 250,000 distinct CDR3 sequences, over 5% seen once. This CDR3 comprises 16 residues. CDR1 is MNHEY and CDR2 is SVGEGT in the germline V gene. Trimming left V 2 bases short and J 8 bases short, with 19 bases between. The sample was also reused in another study, on T cells expressing NK-cell markers. As that report states: Sequencing covered eight donors, seven HCMV-seropositive and one seronegative.

V and J are TRBV6-2 or TRBV6-3 and TRBJ2-1, with no clear D. This sequence was found in a woman under 30 in good health. Sequenced: CD8+ T cells sorted from blood. CDR3 DNA sequence: TGTGCCAGCAGTTACCAGCATAGCCCCTTGATGGATGAGCAGTTCTTC. It specifies CASSYQHSPLMDEQFF.